This section outlines one T cell receptor (beta chain) sequence together with its context. The data were obtained in a study of T cells in Graves' hyperthyroidism and ophthalmopathy. Amplification yielded TCR beta CDR3 regions, with RNA transcripts as the source. The HTBI primer set served for first-round RT-PCR of the TCR CDR3. TCRdb ran MiXCR on the multiplex PCR reads and lists one entry per CDR3 protein. The table includes hundreds of thousands of distinct CDR3 sequences, 15% to 20% detected once. The receptor was derived from a woman aged 40 to 50 with Graves' ophthalmopathy. The source material was blood.

CDR3: CASSSTGAAAYGYTF. The CDR3 region has the DNA TGTGCCAGTAGCAGCACCGGGGCAGCCGCCTATGGCTACACCTTC. V gene TRBV19 combines with J gene TRBJ1-2, with TRBD1 as a possible D gene (5 bases). This CDR3 is built from 15 residues. CDR1 is LNHDA and CDR2 is SQIVND in the germline V gene (reference sequence). The V and J ends lost 6 bases and 4 bases respectively, with 18 bases between them.